The source of this T cell receptor (beta chain) is a study of T cells in tumors after PD-1 blockade. Whole-study context: Some patients also took daily vismodegib 150 mg during anti-PD-1 treatment. Tumor samples yielded around 20-fold more depth than single-cell TCR sequencing. Study observations and caveats: Some novel exhausted tumor clones appeared in pre-treatment blood, suggesting peripheral recruitment.

TCRdb keeps only in-frame clones here, not all; method: immunoSEQ multiplex PCR. The table lists some 1,900 clones, less than 70% of them singletons, with over 12% in the top ten. The CDR3 is 15 residues long. Looked up from germline, CDR1 is SEHNR and CDR2 is FQNEAQ (reference sequence). V lost 0 bases to trimming and J lost 2 bases, with 9 bases between them. With regard to this clone: The antigen remains unidentified.

The sequence was collected from a human donor with basal cell carcinoma. The chain carries TRBV7-9 and TRBJ2-3; D may be TRBD1 or TRBD2 (5 bases each). Sequenced here: tumor tissue, sampled before anti-PD-1 treatment. The CDR3 spells CASSLAGTLTDTQYF. DNA for the CDR3: TGTGCCAGCAGCTTAGCCGGGACCCTCACAGATACGCAGTATTTT.